Shown below are 19 T cell receptor beta chains from a single sample sequenced in a study of cytotoxic CD8 clonotypes in ibrutinib-treated CLL (dated by TCRdb to the early 2020s). The library was made by the immunoSEQ multiplex PCR assay. What TCRdb holds here is the immuneACCESS table cut down to in-frame rearrangements. Part of the clones is not present; checked against another copy, under half of the missing clones reflect an unresolved V gene, and the others are unexplained. The sample table lists approximately 74,000 clones, 80% of them with a count of one. The ten largest account for roughly 8% of the sample. In the paper's terms, the time point label means: progressive disease on ibrutinib. The sequences come from PBMCs, collected at disease progression, from a patient treated with ibrutinib. The receptors derive from a human donor with chronic lymphocytic leukemia.

This chain connects TRBV9 to TRBJ2-5; D is possibly TRBD1 (5 bases). The CDR3 has 12 amino acids. V was cut by 1 base and J by 7 bases, with 8 bases left in between. CDR1 SGDLS and CDR2 YYNGEE come from the germline V gene. The CDR3 loop reads CASSVRGGTQYF. In nucleotides, the CDR3 is TGTGCCAGCAGCGTAAGGGGCGGGACCCAGTACTTC.

CDR3 coding DNA: TGTGCCAGCAGCGTAAGCCTGGGGACCCAGTACTTC. Its translation: CASSVSLGTQYF. The chain links TRBV9 to TRBJ2-5; D unresolved. V lost 1 base to trimming and J lost 7 bases, with 8 bases between them. The germline V gene has CDR1 SGDLS and CDR2 YYNGEE. This CDR3 contains 12 residues.

This sequence joins TRBV27 and TRBJ1-4; D is possibly TRBD1 (5 bases). V gave up 8 bases and J gave up 4 bases, with 11 bases separating them. Germline-derived CDR1 and CDR2 are MNHEY and SMNVEV (reference sequence). The CDR3 spans 13 residues. DNA for the CDR3: TGTGCCAGCCGCACGACAGATAATGAAAAACTGTTTTTT. It encodes CASRTTDNEKLFF.

The chain has TRBV4-1 and TRBJ2-7; possibly TRBD2 for D (5 bases). Trimming removed 3 bases at V and 0 bases at J, with 12 bases between. There are 15 residues in the CDR3. Germline V CDR1 and CDR2: MGHRA, YSYEKL. In DNA form, the CDR3 reads TGCGCCAGCAGCCAGGACTCCGCAGGCTCCTACGAGCAGTACTTC. It yields the protein CASSQDSAGSYEQYF.

CDR3 sequence reads: CATMNRGAPKTNEQFF. The CDR3 DNA follows: TGTGCCACCATGAATCGGGGGGCCCCCAAAACCAATGAGCAGTTCTTC. The chain links TRBV15 to TRBJ2-1, with TRBD2 as a possible D gene (7 bases). The CDR3 has 16 amino acids. V lost 7 bases to trimming and J lost 6 bases, with 22 bases between them. In germline, CDR1 is LNHNV, CDR2 YYDKDF (reference sequence).

This clone was recorded once. The V and J genes are TRBV11-2 and TRBJ2-1, with TRBD2 matching 7 bases. Per the germline V gene, CDR1 is SGHAT and CDR2 is FQNNGV. The CDR3 spans 15 residues. The V gene end was trimmed by 1 base and the J gene end by 4 bases; junction bases not matched to a gene: 4. CDR3 in DNA: TGTGCCAGCAGCTTAGTATACGGGGGGTACAATGAGCAGTTCTTC. Translation: CASSLVYGGYNEQFF.

This clone was picked up a small number of times. The V and J genes are TRBV4-1 and TRBJ1-2, with D possibly being TRBD1 (6 bases). Germline values: CDR1 MGHRA, CDR2 YSYEKL. The CDR3 is 15 residues long. V dropped 5 bases and J dropped 6 bases, with 19 bases sitting between them. The CDR3 coding sequence is TGCGCCAGCAGCGCGCGGACAGTATCGGGCGATGGCTACACCTTC. Protein sequence: CASSARTVSGDGYTF.

This clone was counted once. The chain carries TRBV15 and TRBJ2-7, with D unresolved. The CDR3 sequence is 13 residues long. Germline CDR1 and CDR2: LNHNV and YYDKDF (reference sequence). Trimming stripped 0 bases from V and 2 bases from J, with 5 bases between. The CDR3, as DNA: TGTGCCACCAGCAGAGATCCTACCTACGAGCAGTACTTC. It specifies CATSRDPTYEQYF.

The V call is TRBV2, the J call TRBJ1-2, with TRBD1 as a possible D gene (6 bases). V was pared by 7 bases and J by 4 bases, with 16 bases between. The CDR3 is made up of 14 amino acids. In germline, CDR1 is SNHLY, CDR2 FYNNEI. The DNA of the CDR3 is TGTGCCAGCAAGGGGGACGGGACCAGCTATGGCTACACCTTC. Encoded protein: CASKGDGTSYGYTF.

J is TRBJ2-2 and V is TRBV7-3, with D uncertain. The V gene's germline CDR1 is SGHTA and CDR2 FQGTGA. V lost 0 bases and J 3 bases, leaving 2 bases between the germline ends. The CDR3 runs to 13 residues. For the CDR3, the DNA is TGTGCCAGCAGCTTAACAGACACCGGGGAGCTGTTTTTT. Protein sequence: CASSLTDTGELFF.

This sequence joins TRBV9 and TRBJ1-2; weak D call: TRBD1 (6 bases). Trimming took off 3 bases at V and 2 bases at J, with 11 bases between the two ends. This CDR3 is built from 14 residues. Germline loops: CDR1 SGDLS, CDR2 YYNGEE. The CDR3 loop reads CASSATGSNYGYTF. The DNA of the CDR3 is TGTGCCAGCAGCGCAACAGGGTCGAACTATGGCTACACCTTC.

The chain uses TRBV19 and TRBJ1-2; 10 positions agree with TRBD1. The V gene's germline CDR1 is LNHDA and CDR2 SQIVND (reference sequence). This CDR3 is built from 14 residues. Losses at the gene ends were 5 bases for V and 1 base for J; bases not matched to a gene: 1. CDR3 bases: TGTGCCAGTAGTGGGGACAGGGGTAACTATGGCTACACCTTC. This translates into CASSGDRGNYGYTF. Combining the CDR3 with reference TRBV19 and TRBJ1-2 gives the whole variable domain DGGITQSPKYLFRKEGQNVTLSCEQNLNHDAMYWYRQDPGQGLRLIYYSQIVNDFQKGDIAEGYSVSREKKESFPLTVTSAQKNPTAFYLCASSGDRGNYGYTFGSGTRLTVV.

The chain recombines TRBV15 with TRBJ1-2; 7 nucleotides align to TRBD1. V dropped 3 bases and J dropped 6; count of bases not matched to a gene: 4. The CDR3 runs 13 residues. Germline V gene sequence: CDR1 LNHNV, CDR2 YYDKDF (reference sequence). The CDR3 DNA is TGTGCCACCAGCAGTACAGGGGTTGATGGCTACACCTTC. Protein sequence: CATSSTGVDGYTF.

The rearrangement joins TRBV19 to TRBJ1-6; the D is unclear. CDR1 and CDR2 (germline): LNHDA, SQIVND (reference sequence). Trimming removed 3 bases from V and 6 bases from J, with 9 bases in between. The length of the CDR3 is 14 residues. The chain's CDR3 is CASSMRQINSPLHF. The CDR3 coding sequence is TGTGCCAGTAGTATGAGGCAGATTAATTCACCCCTCCACTTT.

This chain joins TRBV4-1 and TRBJ2-7, with D possibly matching TRBD2 (6 bases). CDR1 is MGHRA, CDR2 YSYEKL, per germline. V lost 3 bases and J 7 bases, leaving 22 bases between the germline ends. The CDR3 has 16 amino acids. The CDR3 DNA follows: TGCGCCAGCAGCCACGCGCCCTCCGGGAGCGCTGGAGAGCAGTACTTC. Protein sequence: CASSHAPSGSAGEQYF.

The rearrangement uses TRBV6-6 and TRBJ2-3, with TRBD2 identical over 7 bases. CDR3 size: 15 residues. CDR1 and CDR2 from the germline V gene are MNHNY and SVGAGI (reference sequence). V lost 8 bases to trimming and J lost 2 bases; unmatched junction nucleotides: 10. Here the CDR3 reads CASRWGGAPTDTQYF. The CDR3 bases are TGTGCCAGCCGGTGGGGGGGAGCCCCCACAGATACGCAGTATTTT.

This chain uses TRBV5-5 with TRBJ2-6; no firm D call. This CDR3 contains 13 residues. V was cut by 5 bases and J by 6 bases, with 9 bases left in between. CDR1 and CDR2 (germline): SGHKS, YYEKEE (reference sequence). The chain's CDR3 is CASRLVAANVLTF. CDR3 nucleotides: TGTGCCAGCAGGTTAGTTGCGGCCAACGTCCTGACTTTC.

The chain uses TRBV2 and TRBJ1-2; D not resolved. This CDR3 has 10 residues. Germline-derived CDR1 and CDR2 are SNHLY and FYNNEI. V lost 5 bases and J 7 bases, leaving 5 bases between the germline ends. CDR3 sequence: CASSLSGYTF. The CDR3 DNA sequence: TGTGCCAGCAGTCTGAGTGGCTACACCTTC.

This clone came up a few times. J is TRBJ1-1 and V is TRBV29-1; no clear D. This CDR3 spans 14 amino acids. CDR1 is SQVTM, CDR2 ANQGSEA, per germline. V was trimmed by 2 bases and J by 1 base, leaving 11 bases between them. Written as DNA, the CDR3 is TGCAGCGTTGAACCCGGGAACAGGAACACTGAAGCTTTCTTT. This translates into CSVEPGNRNTEAFF. The variable domain in full, with the rest retrieved from reference TRBV29-1 and TRBJ1-1, is SAVISQKPSRDICQRGTSLTIQCQVDSQVTMMFWYRQQPGQSLTLIATANQGSEATYESGFVIDKFPISRPNLTFSTLTVSNMSPEDSSIYLCSVEPGNRNTEAFFGQGTRLTVV.